The present T cell receptor beta chain was sequenced within a study of blood T cells in healthy people across ages. The authors ran a second PCR of 7 to 11 cycles using a sample-barcoded 5' primer and a J-beta primer mix. TCRdb re-called the 5' RACE reads through MiXCR, storing one row per CDR3 protein. This sample carries approximately 1,000,000 distinct CDR3 sequences, roughly two fifths of them seen once, and the ten largest clones take about 12%. V was pared by 3 bases and J by 3 bases, with 8 bases of the junction left unmatched. From germline, CDR1 is SGDLS and CDR2 YYNGEE. The CDR3 is 17 amino acids. Study conclusions and caveats: Higher diversity and more naive CD4+ cells were features of long-lived donors, compared to aged donors.

This clonotype has ten or more counts. No antigen is known for it. The clonotype was recovered from a young man in good health. The material sequenced was blood. This chain joins TRBV9 and TRBJ1-6; the match to TRBD1 covers 8 bases. The CDR3 bases are TGTGCCAGCAGCGCTCCAAGGACAGGGCGCTATAATTCACCCCTCCACTTT. Its protein product is CASSAPRTGRYNSPLHF.